A selection of T cell receptor beta chains follows, all from one sample in a study of vaccination effects on CD4 cells after COVID-19. For these TCRs, the target antigens are not known. Method: immunoSEQ multiplex PCR; TCRdb's copy keeps in-frame clones and lacks some. This sample has tens of thousands of clones, with 73% found just once. The sample was CD4+ T cells from PBMCs cultured with HIV peptides, taken before COVID-19 vaccination. Every receptor here comes from a human donor who had a prior SARS-CoV-2 infection. Each CDR3 is given with its conserved first and last residue. A D gene is named only where the DNA matches it firmly. Size tells how often a clone was seen (once, few, many) or the class of an expanded clone, and some rows leave it out.

D: -
size: -
V: TRBV10-3
J: TRBJ2-1
CDR3: CAITAGVASYNEQFF
DNA: TGTGCCATCACCGCAGGGGTAGCATCCTACAATGAGCAGTTCTTC

D: -
size: -
V: TRBV19
J: TRBJ1-1
CDR3: CASEVAGGGLIAFF
DNA: TGTGCCAGTGAGGTGGCTGGGGGGGGGCTTATTGCTTTCTTT

D: -
size: -
V: TRBV27
J: TRBJ2-2
CDR3: CASSLRGASTGELFF
DNA: TGTGCCAGCAGCTTACGGGGGGCTAGCACCGGGGAGCTGTTTTTT

D: TRBD1
size: -
V: TRBV19
J: TRBJ2-1
CDR3: CASSRDRVDEQFF
DNA: TGTGCCAGTAGCCGGGACAGGGTGGATGAGCAGTTCTTC

D: TRBD1
size: -
V: TRBV6-5
J: TRBJ1-1
CDR3: CASSLDRGNTEAFF
DNA: TGTGCCAGCAGTTTGGACAGGGGGAACACTGAAGCTTTCTTT

D: -
size: -
V: TRBV18
J: TRBJ1-2
CDR3: CASSPPAHPYGYTF
DNA: TGTGCCAGCTCACCACCGGCTCATCCCTATGGCTACACTTTC

D: -
size: -
V: TRBV27
J: TRBJ2-3
CDR3: CASRRLGHPYGQGTDTQYF
DNA: TGTGCCAGCAGAAGACTGGGACACCCATATGGTCAAGGGACAGATACGCAGTATTTT

D: -
size: -
V: TRBV18
J: TRBJ2-5
CDR3: CASSATQQETQYF
DNA: TGTGCCAGCTCAGCAACTCAACAAGAGACCCAGTACTTC

D: -
size: few
V: TRBV2
J: TRBJ1-5
CDR3: CASRGEISNQPQHF
DNA: TGTGCCAGCAGGGGGGAGATTAGCAATCAGCCCCAGCATTTT

D: -
size: -
V: TRBV7-2
J: TRBJ2-1
CDR3: CASSLALDFNEQFF
DNA: TGTGCCAGCAGCTTAGCACTCGATTTCAATGAGCAGTTCTTC

D: -
size: -
V: TRBV7-8
J: TRBJ1-1
CDR3: CASSLVQRNTEAFF
DNA: TGTGCCAGCAGCTTAGTACAGCGTAACACTGAAGCTTTCTTT

D: -
size: -
V: TRBV5-1
J: TRBJ2-5
CDR3: CASSLITLETQYF
DNA: TGCGCCAGCAGCTTAATTACTCTGGAGACCCAGTACTTC

D: -
size: few
V: TRBV5-1
J: TRBJ2-1
CDR3: CASSPLGDDEQFF
DNA: TGCGCCAGCAGCCCCCTTGGGGATGATGAGCAGTTCTTC

D: TRBD1
size: few
V: TRBV29-1
J: TRBJ1-2
CDR3: CSVGDRDLLDYGYTF
DNA: TGCAGCGTTGGGGACAGGGATCTACTTGACTATGGCTACACCTTC

D: -
size: once
V: TRBV7-2
J: TRBJ1-3
CDR3: CASSLSYGGHSSGNTIYF
DNA: TGTGCCAGCAGCTTATCTTATGGGGGACATAGCTCTGGAAACACCATATATTTT

D: TRBD1
size: few
V: TRBV19
J: TRBJ1-1
CDR3: CASSSWDRGLTQAFF
DNA: TGTGCCAGTAGTAGCTGGGACAGGGGTCTCACGCAAGCTTTCTTT

D: -
size: -
V: TRBV9
J: TRBJ1-3
CDR3: CASSVSTGPAGNTIYF
DNA: TGTGCCAGCAGCGTTTCCACAGGGCCAGCTGGAAACACCATATATTTT

D: -
size: -
V: TRBV5-4
J: TRBJ1-2
CDR3: CASSFSGSDGYTF
DNA: TGTGCCAGCAGCTTTAGTGGTTCGGATGGCTACACCTTC

D: -
size: -
V: TRBV7-9
J: TRBJ1-4
CDR3: CASSLAGFGGLEKLFF
DNA: TGTGCCAGCAGCTTAGCAGGGTTCGGGGGGCTGGAAAAACTGTTTTTT

D: -
size: -
V: TRBV6-5
J: TRBJ1-5
CDR3: CASSYSKSQPQHF
DNA: TGTGCCAGCAGTTACTCTAAATCTCAGCCCCAGCATTTT

D: -
size: -
V: TRBV7-9
J: TRBJ1-3
CDR3: CASSSTGQYSGNTIYF
DNA: TGTGCCAGCAGCTCAACGGGGCAATACTCTGGAAACACCATATATTTT

D: TRBD2
size: -
V: TRBV29-1
J: TRBJ2-7
CDR3: CSAVRTSGSYEQYF
DNA: TGCAGCGCTGTCAGGACTAGCGGGAGCTACGAGCAGTACTTC

D: TRBD2
size: -
V: TRBV7-8
J: TRBJ2-7
CDR3: CASSQTSFIPGGRQYF
DNA: TGTGCCAGCAGCCAAACGTCTTTTATTCCGGGCGGGAGGCAGTACTTC

D: TRBD1
size: -
V: TRBV5-1
J: TRBJ2-3
CDR3: CASSLNRGHTDTQYF
DNA: TGCGCCAGCAGCTTGAACAGGGGGCACACAGATACGCAGTATTTT

D: -
size: -
V: TRBV7-3
J: TRBJ1-1
CDR3: CASSLRAGTEAFF
DNA: TGTGCCAGCAGCTTACGGGCAGGCACTGAAGCTTTCTTT

D: -
size: -
V: TRBV11-3
J: TRBJ2-7
CDR3: CASSSGRIPTYEQYF
DNA: TGTGCCAGCAGCTCGGGACGAATCCCAACCTACGAGCAGTACTTC

D: -
size: -
V: TRBV6-2/TRBV6-3
J: TRBJ1-5
CDR3: CASSRPGQPQHF
DNA: TGTGCCAGCAGTCGGCCGGGGCAGCCCCAGCATTTT

D: -
size: -
V: TRBV5-1
J: TRBJ1-1
CDR3: CASSLTDGNTEAFF
DNA: TGCGCCAGCAGCTTGACGGACGGCAACACTGAAGCTTTCTTT

D: -
size: -
V: TRBV7-3
J: TRBJ1-1
CDR3: CASSAGVNTEAFF
DNA: TGTGCCAGCAGCGCCGGAGTAAACACTGAAGCTTTCTTT

D: TRBD1
size: -
V: TRBV6-1
J: TRBJ1-5
CDR3: CASSEATGGSYSNQPQHF
DNA: TGTGCCAGCAGTGAAGCGACAGGGGGCTCTTATAGCAATCAGCCCCAGCATTTT

D: -
size: once
V: TRBV15
J: TRBJ1-4
CDR3: CATSRSQNEKLFF
DNA: TGTGCCACCAGCAGGTCACAGAATGAAAAACTGTTTTTT

D: -
size: -
V: TRBV21-1
J: TRBJ1-5
CDR3: CASSVRDTGKIATQPQHF
DNA: TGTGCCAGCAGCGTTCGGGACACCGGGAAAATAGCCACTCAGCCCCAGCATTTT

D: TRBD1
size: once
V: TRBV6-5
J: TRBJ1-6
CDR3: CASSLRQGGNSPLHF
DNA: TGTGCCAGCAGTTTACGACAGGGGGGGAATTCACCCCTCCACTTT

D: TRBD2
size: -
V: TRBV19
J: TRBJ2-1
CDR3: CASSMTSGRLDEQFF
DNA: TGTGCCAGTAGTATGACTAGCGGGAGGTTGGATGAGCAGTTCTTC

D: -
size: -
V: TRBV12-3/TRBV12-4
J: TRBJ1-5
CDR3: CASSGSNQPQHF
DNA: TGTGCCAGCAGTGGCAGCAATCAGCCCCAGCATTTT

D: TRBD1
size: -
V: TRBV5-1
J: TRBJ2-1
CDR3: CASSWATDREEQFF
DNA: TGCGCCAGCAGCTGGGCTACCGACAGGGAAGAGCAGTTCTTC

D: -
size: -
V: TRBV24-1
J: TRBJ2-1
CDR3: CATRESSYNEQFF
DNA: TGTGCCACCCGGGAGAGCTCCTACAATGAGCAGTTCTTC

D: -
size: -
V: TRBV6-5
J: TRBJ1-2
CDR3: CASRGYYGYTF
DNA: TGTGCCAGCAGGGGGTACTATGGCTACACCTTC

D: -
size: -
V: TRBV9
J: TRBJ2-7
CDR3: CASSSRASVSSYEQYF
DNA: TGTGCCAGCAGCTCGCGAGCGAGCGTGAGCTCCTACGAGCAGTACTTC

D: TRBD2
size: few
V: TRBV7-8
J: TRBJ2-3
CDR3: CASSHRLAGVTDTQYF
DNA: TGTGCCAGCAGCCACCGATTAGCGGGGGTCACAGATACGCAGTATTTT

D: -
size: -
V: TRBV30
J: TRBJ1-2
CDR3: CAWSPTNYGYTF
DNA: TGTGCCTGGAGTCCCACCAACTATGGCTACACCTTC

D: TRBD1
size: -
V: TRBV7-8
J: TRBJ1-6
CDR3: CASSLLTGDSPLHF
DNA: TGTGCCAGCAGCTTACTTACAGGGGATTCACCCCTCCACTTT

D: TRBD2
size: -
V: TRBV12-5
J: TRBJ2-2
CDR3: CASRLAGDTGELFF
DNA: TGTGCTAGTAGACTAGCGGGAGACACCGGGGAGCTGTTTTTT

D: -
size: -
V: TRBV20-1
J: TRBJ1-4
CDR3: CSASILGRPLFF
DNA: TGCAGTGCTAGTATCTTGGGACGGCCGCTGTTTTTT

D: TRBD1
size: -
V: TRBV18
J: TRBJ1-4
CDR3: CASSPNTGGSGEKLFF
DNA: TGTGCCAGCTCACCGAATACAGGGGGCAGCGGTGAAAAACTGTTTTTT

D: -
size: few
V: TRBV30
J: TRBJ2-7
CDR3: CAWKPTVGDRYEQYF
DNA: TGTGCCTGGAAGCCTACTGTGGGGGACCGCTACGAGCAGTACTTC

D: TRBD2
size: -
V: TRBV3-1/TRBV3-2
J: TRBJ2-1
CDR3: CASATLASYNEQFF
DNA: TGTGCCAGCGCGACACTAGCGTCCTACAATGAGCAGTTCTTC

D: -
size: -
V: TRBV3-1/TRBV3-2
J: TRBJ1-3
CDR3: CASSQDPNSFSGNTIYF
DNA: TGTGCCAGCAGCCAAGATCCCAACAGCTTCTCTGGAAACACCATATATTTT